This passage covers 7 T cell receptor beta chains from one sample sequenced in a study of CD8+ T cells in alopecia areata. Reverse transcribed after extraction, RNA yielded cDNA as the sequencing template. Here immunoSEQ multiplex PCR was the method, and the copy in TCRdb shows in-frame clones only, minus some. Among about 270,000 clones, 60% were seen once, and the ten largest hold roughly 0.88%. Indicated treatment: oral pan-JAK inhibitor, 5-10 mg twice daily. The material sequenced was CD4+ T cells sorted from blood, taken at approximately week 52, from a patient treated with tofacitinib. The receptors come from a human donor with alopecia areata.

J is TRBJ2-7 and V is TRBV30; 11 bases fit TRBD2. The CDR3 spans 14 residues. The V segment lost 1 base and the J segment 6 bases; nucleotides outside the gene matches: 5. Germline V gene sequence: CDR1 GTSNPN, CDR2 SVGIG (reference sequence). DNA for the CDR3: TGTGCCTGGAGTGGTACTAGCGGGGGAGCCGAGCAGTACTTC. As protein: CAWSGTSGGAEQYF.

This rearrangement joins TRBV9 to TRBJ2-7; maybe TRBD1 (6 bases). Trimming stripped 3 bases from V and 4 bases from J, with 8 bases between. This CDR3 has 12 amino acids. Germline CDR1 is SGDLS and CDR2 is YYNGEE. CDR3 amino acids: CASSAQGYEQYF. The CDR3 bases are TGTGCCAGCAGCGCACAGGGTTACGAGCAGTACTTC. The whole variable domain, remainder taken from reference TRBV9 and TRBJ2-7, is DSGVTQTPKHLITATGQRVTLRCSPRSGDLSVYWYQQSLDQGLQFLIQYYNGEERAKGNILERFSAQQFPDLHSELNLSSLELGDSALYFCASSAQGYEQYFGPGTRLTVT.

This clone was counted between two and nine times. V is TRBV29-1 and J is TRBJ2-6; a possible D gene is TRBD1 (6 bases). The CDR3 is 14 amino acids. Germline lookup yields CDR1 SQVTM and CDR2 ANQGSEA. The V and J ends lost 8 bases and 0 bases respectively, with 11 bases between them. The CDR3 sequence: CSPHRASGANVLTF. The CDR3 bases are TGCAGCCCGCACAGGGCCTCTGGGGCCAACGTCCTGACTTTC.

The V call is TRBV5-4, the J call TRBJ2-1, with a tentative D call TRBD2 (6 bases). The length of the CDR3 is 17 residues. CDR1 and CDR2 (germline): SGHNT, YYREEE (reference sequence). V was clipped by 4 bases and J by 1 base, with 18 bases between them. CDR3: CASSSDPPRGSYNEQFF. CDR3 DNA: TGTGCCAGCAGCAGCGACCCCCCCCGGGGGTCCTACAATGAGCAGTTCTTC. The full variable domain, rest sourced from reference TRBV5-4 and TRBJ2-1, is ETGVTQSPTHLIKTRGQQVTLRCSSQSGHNTVSWYQQALGQGPQFIFQYYREEENGRGNFPPRFSGLQFPNYSSELNVNALELDDSALYLCASSSDPPRGSYNEQFFGPGTRLTVL.

V is TRBV7-3 and J is TRBJ2-1; no clear D gene. Trimming shortened V by 4 bases and J by 4 bases, and 11 bases separated the two germline ends. The CDR3 consists of 14 residues. Germline CDR1 reads SGHTA; CDR2 reads FQGTGA. The CDR3 nucleotides are TGTGCCAGCAGCTCCTTAGGCGGATACAATGAGCAGTTCTTC. Its translation: CASSSLGGYNEQFF.

Only a few counts were recorded for this clone. V and J are TRBV6-5 and TRBJ2-7; D is perhaps TRBD1 (5 bases). The CDR3 spans 14 residues. V lost 5 bases and J lost 6, with 17 bases in between. Germline V lookup: CDR1 MNHEY, CDR2 SVGAGI. The CDR3 loop is CASSAVGLRGEQYF. CDR3 DNA sequence: TGTGCCAGCAGTGCCGTGGGGCTTAGGGGCGAGCAGTACTTC.

The chain couples TRBV30 to TRBJ2-5, with TRBD2 matching over 10 bases. With V trimmed by 4 bases and J by 1 base, 0 bases remained unmatched. Germline assignment: CDR1 GTSNPN and CDR2 SVGIG (reference sequence). The CDR3 spans 13 residues. Written as DNA, the CDR3 is TGTGCCTGGACTAGCGGGGGCCAAGAGACCCAGTACTTC. It yields the protein CAWTSGGQETQYF.